This T cell receptor beta chain appears in the sequencing data of a study of blood T cell repertoires in COVID-19. In the study overall: PBMCs, B-cell-depleted T cells, or T cells provided the cDNA or gDNA that made up the material.

Some clones are missing from TCRdb's copy, which holds only in-frame ones; the method was immunoSEQ multiplex PCR. Counted here are 250,000 to 300,000 clones, approximately 82% occurring once; the ten biggest clones make up roughly 5.8%. Sequenced input: peripheral blood. This clonotype originated in a man older than 75 with acute or convalescent COVID-19.

The CDR3 DNA reads as TGTGCCAGCCGGGACAGCGGCTCCTACAATGAGCAGTTCTTC. Translation: CASRDSGSYNEQFF. This sequence joins TRBV25-1 and TRBJ2-1, with TRBD1 matching over 7 bases. The CDR3 extends over 14 amino acids. Germline V gives CDR1 MGHDK, CDR2 SYGVNS. With 8 bases clipped from V and 0 bases from J, the junction kept 4 bases outside the gene matches.